What follows are 2 T cell receptor beta chains derived from one specimen sequenced in a study of cytomegalovirus exposure and HLA in healthy donors. The PCR used 60 Vbeta and 13 Jbeta primers. The method was immunoSEQ multiplex PCR; TCRdb's version includes in-frame clones alone and lacks a portion of them. The table includes about 130,000 clones, less than 75% detected once. The sequencing sample was made of PBMCs. The receptors here all came from a woman in her 40s in good health and CMV-seropositive.

This chain links TRBV7-6 with TRBJ2-5, with TRBD1 as a possible D gene (5 bases). CDR1 is SGHVS and CDR2 is FNYEAQ in the germline V gene. V was pared by 1 base and J by 4 bases, with 10 bases between. This CDR3 is built from 14 residues. The CDR3 sequence: CASSLEQGRETQYF. CDR3 DNA sequence: TGTGCCAGCAGCTTAGAGCAGGGAAGAGAGACCCAGTACTTC.

The chain recombines TRBV18 with TRBJ1-4, with 7 bases that match TRBD1. CDR1 is KGHSH and CDR2 is LQKENI in the germline V gene. The CDR3 consists of 14 residues. V dropped 4 bases and J dropped 7; count of bases not matched to a gene: 6. The CDR3, as DNA: TGTGCCAGCTCACTTACAGGGGAAGGTGAAAAACTGTTTTTT. It yields the protein CASSLTGEGEKLFF.